This TCR beta chain was obtained from a study of blood T cell repertoires in COVID-19. About the research overall: Samples came from the United States, Italy and Spain, spanning acute and convalescent COVID-19. Sources were T cells, B-cell-depleted T cells, or PBMCs; the material itself was cDNA or gDNA.

Germline-derived CDR1 and CDR2 are ENHRY and SYGVKD. The CDR3 length is 14 residues. After removal of 10 bases from V and 4 bases from J, the junction contained 8 bases not matched to a gene. In the original workflow: From reference gene primer amplification, estimates of nucleated cell counts were derived. Generated by immunoSEQ multiplex PCR, the TCRdb table keeps only in-frame clones and is missing some. Clone size and V and J calls were adopted from that table, with D and trimming inferred from the DNA. The sample records roughly 280,000 clones, 80% to 90% being singletons. The source is a woman in her 70s with acute or convalescent COVID-19. Sequenced: peripheral blood. The chain carries TRBV10-3 and TRBJ2-1; 9 bases are a match to TRBD1. CDR3 nucleotide sequence: TGTGCCAGCAGCCACGGGACAGGGTACAATGAGCAGTTCTTC. This encodes CASSHGTGYNEQFF.